Listed here are 5 T cell receptor beta chains from one sample, sequenced in a study of blood T cell repertoires in COVID-19. Measured with immunoSEQ multiplex PCR; TCRdb has only the in-frame clones, and not every one. The table has around 66,000 clones, around 87% seen once. Sequenced sample: peripheral blood. The receptors come from a man aged 60-69 years with acute or convalescent COVID-19.

V gene TRBV5-1 combines with J gene TRBJ2-2, with D maybe TRBD2 (6 bases). The V gene lost 5 bases and the J gene lost 2 bases, with 13 bases spanning the gap. The length of the CDR3 is 15 residues. CDR1 is SGHRS and CDR2 is YFSETQ in the germline V gene. For the CDR3, the DNA is TGCGCCAGCAGTCTTTTAGCGGATAACACCGGGGAGCTGTTTTTT. Its protein product is CASSLLADNTGELFF.

This chain connects TRBV7-8 to TRBJ1-2; TRBD1 agrees at 10 bases. The CDR3 is made up of 15 amino acids. After removal of 5 bases from V and 6 bases from J, the junction contained 9 bases not matched to a gene. Germline loops: CDR1 SGHVS, CDR2 FQNEAQ. CDR3 in DNA: TGTGCCAGCAGCACCCACGCCGGGACAGGGGATGGCTACACCTTC. It encodes CASSTHAGTGDGYTF.

The V gene is TRBV4-3, the J gene TRBJ1-6, with 8 bases fitting TRBD1. This CDR3 has 14 residues. V lost 3 bases, J lost 8 bases, and 3 bases stayed unmatched. Germline values: CDR1 LGHNA, CDR2 YSLEER. CDR3 DNA sequence: TGCGCCAGCAGCCAGGACAGGGCCCATTCACCCCTCCACTTT. Protein product: CASSQDRAHSPLHF.

This rearrangement joins TRBV9 to TRBJ1-2, with 8 bases aligning to TRBD1. The germline CDR1 and CDR2 sequences are SGDLS and YYNGEE. The length of the CDR3 is 15 residues. V shed 4 bases and J 4 bases; nucleotides not matched to a gene: 9. CDR3 in DNA: TGTGCCAGCAGCCCACAGACAGGGGCCAGCTATGGCTACACCTTC. As protein: CASSPQTGASYGYTF.

V is TRBV6-5 and J is TRBJ2-3, with D perhaps matching TRBD1 (6 bases). Deletions cut 1 base from V and 4 bases from J, with 15 bases between. The CDR3 is made up of 16 amino acids. Germline values: CDR1 MNHEY, CDR2 SVGAGI. The CDR3 nucleotides read TGTGCCAGCAGTTACTTCAGGGGCTCTCTCCCAGATACGCAGTATTTT. This gives the protein CASSYFRGSLPDTQYF.